The 27 T cell receptor beta chains presented below share a single source sample, sequenced in a study of naive and memory T cell subsets (dated by TCRdb to about 2017). The library relied on UMI-ligation and nested PCR. The instrument given in TCRdb is Illumina MiSeq. To cover both TRBC1 and TRBC2, the beta constant-region primer consisted of an equimolar mix of two oligonucleotides. The public reads were run again by TCRdb, first through fastp at Q25 and then through MiXCR, and only productive beta chains were kept. Identical CDR3 proteins give one entry, which carries the most common genes and DNA. The sample table holds 70,000 to 95,000 distinct CDR3 sequences, of which more than 6.5% were seen once. Roughly 1.5% of the sample is held by the ten biggest clonotypes. Sample: central memory CD4+ T cells from blood. This specimen's cell subset or site label, per the study, means: central memory, CD45RA- CD27+. Source of these receptors: a human donor in good health.

V and J are TRBV6-2 or TRBV6-3 and TRBJ2-7; possibly TRBD1 for D (5 bases). V lost 6 bases to trimming and J lost 3 bases, with 39 bases between them. The CDR3 extends over 22 amino acids. Germline-derived CDR1 and CDR2 are MNHEY and SVGEGT. Here the CDR3 reads CASRPGDYRSAFGGPRRYEQYF. The DNA of the CDR3 is TGTGCCAGCAGACCCGGAGATTACAGGTCCGCTTTCGGCGGACCACGGCGCTACGAGCAGTACTTC.

This clonotype was seen repeatedly, ten times or more. V is TRBV6-2 or TRBV6-3 and J is TRBJ2-3; TRBD2 is a possible D gene (6 bases). The V gene's germline CDR1 is MNHEY and CDR2 SVGEGT. The CDR3 contains 18 residues. Trimming took off 0 bases at V and 2 bases at J, with 18 bases between the two ends. CDR3 DNA: TGTGCCAGCAGTTACTCGATTGCGGCAAGGGAGGTCACAGATACGCAGTATTTT. Translating gives CASSYSIAAREVTDTQYF.

This clonotype showed up just a few times. The J gene is TRBJ2-3, the V gene TRBV7-2, with 8 positions matching TRBD1. Germline V gene sequence: CDR1 SGHTA, CDR2 FQGNSA. The CDR3 has 19 amino acids. Unmatched junction bases numbered 15, after V lost 4 bases and J lost 0 bases. CDR3 region: CASSSHGGQGPQSTDTQYF. The CDR3 nucleotides read TGTGCCAGCAGCTCACACGGTGGACAGGGACCTCAGAGCACAGATACGCAGTATTTT.

The table lists this clonotype with many counts. The chain is built from TRBV4-2 and TRBJ1-5, with D possibly matching TRBD1 (5 bases). This CDR3 contains 15 residues. V lost 0 bases and J 5 bases, leaving 11 bases between the germline ends. Germline loops: CDR1 LGHNA, CDR2 YNFKEQ. The CDR3 bases are TGTGCCAGCAGCCAAGATGCAGGGACCGATCAGCCCCAGCATTTT. Its protein is CASSQDAGTDQPQHF.

This clonotype was found many times. The V gene is TRBV4-2, the J gene TRBJ2-3, with a tentative D call TRBD2 (7 bases). Germline loops: CDR1 LGHNA, CDR2 YNFKEQ. CDR3 size: 16 residues. V lost 0 bases, J lost 3 bases, and 13 bases lay in between. DNA of the CDR3: TGTGCCAGCAGCCAAGAGGTACGGGGGGCGACAGATACGCAGTATTTT. Residues: CASSQEVRGATDTQYF.

A note on this clonotype: Just one base apart from a much larger clone, this may be a read error. The J gene is TRBJ2-2, the V gene TRBV7-8, with D perhaps matching TRBD2 (5 bases). CDR1 is SGHVS and CDR2 is FQNEAQ in the germline V gene. Deletions cut 5 bases from V and 4 bases from J, with 11 bases between. The CDR3 extends over 14 amino acids. Here the CDR3 reads CASSRTGSTGELFF. The CDR3, as DNA: TGTGCCAGCAGCCGGACTGGTAGCACCGGGGAGCTGTTTTTT.

The chain carries TRBV20-1 and TRBJ2-1; unclear D gene. Trimming took off 5 bases at V and 5 bases at J, with 16 bases between the two ends. Germline V gene lookup returns CDR1 DFQATT and CDR2 SNEGSKA (reference sequence). There are 14 residues in the CDR3. The CDR3 protein is CSAYDNNYNNEQFF. The CDR3 nucleotides read TGCAGTGCTTACGACAACAACTACAACAATGAGCAGTTCTTC.

This clonotype was counted many times. This chain links TRBV20-1 with TRBJ1-5, with D possibly TRBD1 on 6 matching bases. The CDR3 consists of 16 residues. Trimming cost V 6 bases and J 2 bases, with 20 bases left between them. CDR1 and CDR2 (germline): DFQATT, SNEGSKA (reference sequence). The CDR3 nucleotides read TGCAGTGCCACGGGGCGAGGGGGTCGGGGCAATCAGCCCCAGCATTTT. This encodes CSATGRGGRGNQPQHF.

The chain is built from TRBV7-3 and TRBJ2-1; D is unclear. The CDR3 is made up of 17 amino acids. V was shortened by 5 bases and J by 5 bases, with 22 bases between the two germline ends. Germline V gene data show CDR1 as SGHTA and CDR2 as FQGTGA. CDR3 in amino acids: CASSPNTFRIRNNEQFF. The CDR3 nucleotides are TGTGCCAGCAGCCCGAATACCTTCCGGATAAGAAACAATGAGCAGTTCTTC.

This clonotype appeared many times. This chain connects TRBV18 to TRBJ1-4, with 7 bases lining up with TRBD1. Per the germline V gene, CDR1 is KGHSH and CDR2 is LQKENI. V gave up 3 bases and J gave up 5 bases; unmatched junction bases: 9. This CDR3 region has 16 residues. The CDR3 bases are TGTGCCAGCTCACCTCAAGGGGGCCTAGGAAATGAAAAACTGTTTTTT. Encoded protein: CASSPQGGLGNEKLFF.

This clonotype was seen a handful of times. The chain has TRBV12-3 or TRBV12-4 and TRBJ1-5, with D hard to call. V lost 4 bases and J 5 bases, leaving 6 bases between the germline ends. The CDR3 consists of 12 residues. The CDR3 DNA is TGTGCCAGCAGTTACCGCGATCAGCCCCAGCATTTT. Its translation: CASSYRDQPQHF.

In DNA, the CDR3 is TGCAGTGCTAGAGATAGCGGGAGGCAAAACAATGAGCAGTTCTTC. This encodes CSARDSGRQNNEQFF. This chain joins TRBV20-1 and TRBJ2-1; 10 bases are a match to TRBD2. CDR1 is DFQATT, CDR2 SNEGSKA, per germline (reference sequence). The CDR3 has 15 amino acids. V lost 0 bases and J lost 5; bases outside the gene matches: 4.

There are a few counts of this clonotype. Compared with germline, one end of the junction differs, possibly owing to a read error. The gene calls are TRBV7-2 and TRBJ1-1; TRBD1 agrees at 7 bases. The CDR3 spans 15 residues. CDR1 SGHTA and CDR2 FQGNSA come from the germline V gene. The CDR3 region is CASSEDRRTNTEALF. DNA for the CDR3: TGTGCCAGCAGCGAGGACAGGAGGACGAACACTGAAGCTCTCTTT.

This clonotype has a handful of counts. V is TRBV30 and J is TRBJ1-1, with 7 bases matching TRBD1. J gave up 0 bases and V 4 bases, and 5 bases lay outside the gene matches. Germline V gives CDR1 GTSNPN, CDR2 SVGIG (reference sequence). The CDR3 length is 14 residues. CDR3: CAWNQDRLNTEAFF. The CDR3 bases are TGTGCCTGGAACCAGGACAGGCTGAACACTGAAGCTTTCTTT.

The rearrangement joins TRBV7-6 to TRBJ2-1; D might be TRBD2 (5 bases). Germline-derived CDR1 and CDR2 are SGHVS and FNYEAQ. There are 14 residues in the CDR3. The germline V and J ends were trimmed by 0 bases and 7 bases, with 10 bases remaining between them. CDR3 sequence: CASSLAGVRNEQFF. The CDR3 DNA reads TGTGCCAGCAGCTTAGCGGGAGTGAGGAATGAGCAGTTCTTC.

This sequence joins TRBV27 and TRBJ1-5; D ambiguous. The V end lost 5 bases, the J end lost 4 bases, and 15 bases lay between the germline ends. The CDR3 sequence is 15 residues long. Germline CDR1 is MNHEY and CDR2 is SMNVEV (reference sequence). In DNA, the CDR3 is TGTGCCAGCAGTCCTCGTTTTGAAGGGAATCAGCCCCAGCATTTT. Its translation: CASSPRFEGNQPQHF.

The chain carries TRBV7-8 and TRBJ2-1; the D gene is possibly TRBD2 (5 bases). From germline, CDR1 is SGHVS and CDR2 FQNEAQ. CDR3 length: 14 residues. The V and J ends lost 3 bases and 8 bases respectively, with 14 bases between them. In DNA form, the CDR3 reads TGTGCCAGCAGCTTTGAACTAGTCACCTATGAGCAGTTCTTC. It codes for CASSFELVTYEQFF.

This clonotype was seen many times. The chain is built from TRBV4-3 and TRBJ1-2; TRBD1 aligns across 9 bases. V was pared by 3 bases and J by 7 bases, with 9 bases of the junction left unmatched. CDR1 is LGHNA and CDR2 is YSLEER in the germline V gene. The CDR3 sequence is 15 residues long. CDR3 protein: CASSQGTGRGLGYTF. The CDR3 DNA sequence: TGCGCCAGCAGCCAGGGGACAGGGCGAGGCCTTGGCTACACCTTC.

This clonotype was observed many times. The rearrangement links TRBV28 to TRBJ1-2, with D perhaps matching TRBD1 (5 bases). V was shortened by 6 bases and J by 8 bases, with 22 bases between the two germline ends. The CDR3 loop spans 15 amino acids. CDR1 MDHEN and CDR2 SYDVKM come from the germline V gene. The CDR3 bases are TGTGCCAGCAGGTCGGGACGCCCGATCGGGGAAGGCTACACCTTC. The encoded protein is CASRSGRPIGEGYTF.

At least ten counts were recorded for this clonotype. This sequence joins TRBV7-2 and TRBJ2-3; 10 bases fit TRBD2. The CDR3 contains 16 residues. The V gene end was trimmed by 2 bases and the J gene end by 4 bases; junction bases not matched to a gene: 6. The germline gives CDR1 SGHTA, CDR2 FQGNSA. In nucleotides, the CDR3 is TGTGCCAGCAGCTTACGGGGGACTAGCGCCCCAGATACGCAGTATTTT. Protein sequence: CASSLRGTSAPDTQYF.

The sample holds many counts of this clonotype. J is TRBJ2-5 and V is TRBV7-2, with D unclear. CDR1 SGHTA and CDR2 FQGNSA come from the germline V gene. With 4 bases removed from V and 2 bases from J, the gap between germline ends came to 8 bases. This CDR3 spans 13 amino acids. Here the CDR3 DNA reads TGTGCCAGCAGCTGGGGATTGCAAGAGACCCAGTACTTC. It specifies CASSWGLQETQYF.

This clonotype has at least ten counts. The rearrangement joins TRBV11-2 to TRBJ2-7, with D possibly matching TRBD1 (5 bases). CDR1 is SGHAT and CDR2 is FQNNGV in the germline V gene. V was cut by 5 bases and J by 0 bases, with 20 bases left in between. CDR3 length equals 17 residues. CDR3 region: CASSRQTRTRSSYEQYF. The CDR3 nucleotides are TGTGCCAGCAGCCGACAGACCCGTACGAGGAGCTCCTACGAGCAGTACTTC.

This clonotype appeared many times. The rearrangement joins TRBV20-1 to TRBJ2-3; D not certain. The germline V gene has CDR1 DFQATT and CDR2 SNEGSKA (reference sequence). Trimming took off 5 bases at V and 10 bases at J, with 13 bases between the two ends. This CDR3 contains 11 residues. CDR3 protein: CSAPSRWAQYF. DNA of the CDR3: TGCAGTGCTCCCTCACGATGGGCGCAGTATTTT.

This clonotype was observed a handful of times. The chain recombines TRBV20-1 with TRBJ2-1; D is ambiguous. This CDR3 is built from 13 residues. Trimming stripped 5 bases from V and 1 base from J, with 9 bases between. CDR1 and CDR2 (germline): DFQATT, SNEGSKA (reference sequence). DNA for the CDR3: TGCAGTGCTCCGGACGTATCCTACAATGAGCAGTTCTTC. This sequence encodes CSAPDVSYNEQFF.

This clonotype has ten or more counts. The chain employs TRBV19 and TRBJ2-1; 9 bases match TRBD2. The CDR3 is 14 amino acids. The V gene end was trimmed by 6 bases and the J gene end by 6 bases; junction bases not matched to a gene: 6. Looked up from germline, CDR1 is LNHDA and CDR2 is SQIVND (reference sequence). Written as DNA, the CDR3 is TGTGCCAGTAGAGTAGCGGGAGTAATCAATGAGCAGTTCTTC. Translation: CASRVAGVINEQFF.

The table lists this clonotype with many counts. The chain carries TRBV20-1 and TRBJ2-4; D call uncertain. The V and J ends lost 6 bases and 2 bases respectively, with 14 bases between them. The CDR3 has 14 residues. Germline V CDR1 and CDR2: DFQATT, SNEGSKA (reference sequence). The CDR3: CSADKGVTKNIQYF. The DNA of the CDR3 is TGCAGTGCCGATAAGGGTGTGACCAAAAACATTCAGTACTTC.

This clonotype was seen many times. This sequence joins TRBV7-6 and TRBJ1-3; no reliable D call. The CDR3 length is 15 residues. With 0 bases removed from V and 2 bases from J, the gap between germline ends came to 8 bases. CDR1 and CDR2 from the germline V gene are SGHVS and FNYEAQ. DNA for the CDR3: TGTGCCAGCAGCTTAGCGGAGGGCGCTGGAAACACCATATATTTT. Translation: CASSLAEGAGNTIYF.